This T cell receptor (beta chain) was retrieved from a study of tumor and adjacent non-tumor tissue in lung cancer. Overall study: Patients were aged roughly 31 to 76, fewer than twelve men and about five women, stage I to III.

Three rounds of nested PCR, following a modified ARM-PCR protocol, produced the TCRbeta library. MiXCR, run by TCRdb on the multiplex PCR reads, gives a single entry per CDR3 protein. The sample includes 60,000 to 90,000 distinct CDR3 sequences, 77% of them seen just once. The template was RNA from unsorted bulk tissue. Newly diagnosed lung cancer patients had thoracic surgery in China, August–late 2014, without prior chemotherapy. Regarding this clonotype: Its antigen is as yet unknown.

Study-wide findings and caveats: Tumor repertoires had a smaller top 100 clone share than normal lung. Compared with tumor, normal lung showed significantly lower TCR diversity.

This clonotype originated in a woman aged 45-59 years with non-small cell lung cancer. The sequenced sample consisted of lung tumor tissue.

CDR3 region: CANNLGGIAGLGEQFF. The DNA for the CDR3 is TGTGCCAACAACCTCGGTGGGATAGCGGGATTAGGTGAGCAGTTCTTC. The chain links TRBV11-2 to TRBJ2-1; TRBD2 agrees at 8 bases. In germline, CDR1 is SGHAT, CDR2 FQNNGV. The CDR3 length is 16 residues. J lost 9 bases, V lost 10 bases, and 20 bases had no gene match.